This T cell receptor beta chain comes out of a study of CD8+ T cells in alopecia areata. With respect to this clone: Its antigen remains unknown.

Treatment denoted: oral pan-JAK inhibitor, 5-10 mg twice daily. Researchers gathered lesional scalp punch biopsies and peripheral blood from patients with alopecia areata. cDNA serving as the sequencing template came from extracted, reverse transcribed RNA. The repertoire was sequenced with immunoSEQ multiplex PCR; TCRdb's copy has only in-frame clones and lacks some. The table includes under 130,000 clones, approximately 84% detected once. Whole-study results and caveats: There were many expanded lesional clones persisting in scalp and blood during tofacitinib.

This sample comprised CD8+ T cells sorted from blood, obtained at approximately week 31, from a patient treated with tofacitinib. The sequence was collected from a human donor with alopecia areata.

The CDR3 DNA is TGTGCCAGCAGTGACTGGCTTGAAGCTTTCTTT. Translated: CASSDWLEAFF. J is TRBJ1-1 and V is TRBV2; D is undetermined. V was cut by 3 bases and J by 7 bases, with 6 bases left in between. This CDR3 contains 11 residues. The germline gives CDR1 SNHLY, CDR2 FYNNEI.